The TCR beta chain described here comes from a study of T cell responses to AZD1222 COVID-19 vaccine. Second-dose intervals near 4 or 12 weeks were combined. Study-level findings and limits: Vaccine-associated CD4 TCRs ranged over spike, dominating at 160-218 and 743-854.

V lost 1 base to trimming and J lost 6 bases; unmatched junction nucleotides: 9. The V gene's germline CDR1 is MGHRA and CDR2 YSYEKL. This CDR3 contains 16 residues. The repertoire was sequenced with immunoSEQ multiplex PCR; TCRdb's copy has only in-frame clones and lacks some. The profile shows some 200,000 clones, approximately 94% of them singletons. With regard to this clone: Its antigen is unidentified.

This clonotype originated in an adult who received the AZD1222 COVID-19 vaccine. This specimen consisted of peripheral blood, obtained 28 days after the second AZD1222 dose. The gene calls are TRBV4-1 and TRBJ2-3, with 8 bases aligning to TRBD2. CDR3 amino acids: CASSQGTGGGTDTQYF. CDR3 DNA sequence: TGCGCCAGCAGCCAAGGGACCGGGGGGGGAACGGATACGCAGTATTTT.